Below are 10 T cell receptor beta chains sequenced from a single sample in a study of CD8 T cells in ankylosing spondylitis. Study-wide points: For ankylosing spondylitis blood, a TCR beta motif of fewer than 10 highly homologous variants appeared characteristic.

These receptors have no identified antigens. One entry per CDR3 protein results from TCRdb running MiXCR on the 5' RACE reads. The sample lists 400,000 or so distinct CDR3 sequences; roughly a quarter were seen once. The material sequenced was blood, either unsorted or a sorted T cell fraction (not recorded which). These receptors were obtained from a male donor with ankylosing spondylitis.

V and J are TRBV6-1 and TRBJ1-3; D unclear. This CDR3 has 15 amino acids. Germline V gene data show CDR1 as MNHNS and CDR2 as SASEGT. With 4 bases removed from V and 2 bases from J, the gap between germline ends came to 12 bases. The CDR3 here is CASSAIFGAGNTIYF. The DNA for the CDR3 is TGTGCCAGCAGTGCCATTTTCGGGGCTGGAAACACCATATATTTT.

J is TRBJ2-2 and V is TRBV12-3 or TRBV12-4, with D possibly being TRBD1 (6 bases). The CDR3 is 14 amino acids. V lost 8 bases and J lost 1, with 11 bases in between. This chain's CDR3 is CASGQTGNTGELFF. CDR3 DNA: TGTGCCAGCGGCCAGACAGGGAACACCGGGGAGCTGTTTTTT.

The rearrangement links TRBV4-1 to TRBJ2-7; 7 bases align to TRBD2. The length of the CDR3 is 15 residues. The J segment lost 9 bases and the V segment lost 0 bases, leaving 11 bases of the junction unmatched. Germline values: CDR1 MGHRA, CDR2 YSYEKL. For the CDR3, the DNA is TGCGCCAGCAGCCAAGATCCTGGGGGGGTAGGGGTGCAGTACTTC. Translation gives CASSQDPGGVGVQYF.

This clonotype appeared a single time. The chain has TRBV24-1 and TRBJ2-3; the match to TRBD2 covers 10 bases. The CDR3 consists of 17 residues. V was pared by 4 bases and J by 1 base, with 7 bases of the junction left unmatched. Germline V gives CDR1 KGHDR, CDR2 SFDVKD. The CDR3 DNA follows: TGTGCCACCAGTGACCGCGGACTAGCGGAGCGCACAGATACGCAGTATTTT. Amino acids: CATSDRGLAERTDTQYF.

This clonotype came up many times. This chain connects TRBV7-2 to TRBJ1-2; 7 bases agree with TRBD1. The CDR3 length is 13 residues. Germline V lookup: CDR1 SGHTA, CDR2 FQGNSA. The V segment lost 5 bases and the J segment 2 bases; nucleotides outside the gene matches: 2. The CDR3 sequence is CASSQDRNYGYTF. DNA of the CDR3: TGTGCCAGCAGCCAGGACAGGAACTATGGCTACACCTTC.

This rearrangement joins TRBV20-1 to TRBJ2-7; no definite D call. The CDR3 runs 14 residues. CDR1 and CDR2 (germline): DFQATT, SNEGSKA (reference sequence). V was cut by 1 base and J by 2 bases, with 12 bases left in between. CDR3 in DNA: TGCAGTGCTAGAGGACGGACGGGCACCTACGAGCAGTACTTC. This translates into CSARGRTGTYEQYF.

In this sample, this clonotype turned up many times. This chain connects TRBV24-1 to TRBJ2-1; D might be TRBD1 or TRBD2, each matching 5 bases. Deletions cut 9 bases from V and 0 bases from J, with 8 bases between. The CDR3 covers 13 residues. Germline CDR1 reads KGHDR; CDR2 reads SFDVKD. The CDR3 DNA reads TGTGCCACCGGGGGTCTCTCCTACAATGAGCAGTTCTTC. Protein: CATGGLSYNEQFF.

This clonotype has a handful of counts. The chain carries TRBV12-3 or TRBV12-4 and TRBJ1-3; a weak D match, TRBD1 (6 bases). This CDR3 contains 17 residues. V shed 5 bases and J shed 4 bases, with 21 bases lying between them. In DNA, the CDR3 is TGTGCCAGCAGTGGGCGACAGGCGGGACGTAGAGGAAACACCATATATTTT. Protein: CASSGRQAGRRGNTIYF.

This clonotype was found a few times. The chain links TRBV12-3 or TRBV12-4 to TRBJ1-1; D remains ambiguous. V lost 4 bases, J lost 4 bases, and 16 bases lay in between. The CDR3 is 15 residues long. The CDR3 coding sequence is TGTGCCAGCAGTTCGTTACTGGGAGGGTTCACTGAAGCTTTCTTT. It is translated as CASSSLLGGFTEAFF.

This sequence joins TRBV5-1 and TRBJ2-5; D not resolved. This CDR3 is 15 amino acids long. V was pared by 1 base and J by 2 bases, with 12 bases between. The V gene's germline CDR1 is SGHRS and CDR2 YFSETQ. The CDR3 DNA reads TGCGCCAGCAGCTTGAACTTCGTACAGCAAGAGACCCAGTACTTC. Translating it yields CASSLNFVQQETQYF.